The 16 T cell receptor beta chains in this list originate from one sample, sequenced in a study of blood T cell repertoires in COVID-19. This table comes from immunoSEQ multiplex PCR, and its TCRdb copy is limited to in-frame clones, with some not included. The sample lists tens of thousands of clones, about 92% occurring once. Input material: peripheral blood. These receptors came from a human donor in a cohort sampled during active COVID-19.

This clone was counted a single time. This chain connects TRBV13 to TRBJ2-2, with D possibly matching TRBD1 (6 bases). Looked up from germline, CDR1 is PRHDT and CDR2 is FYEKMQ (reference sequence). The CDR3 contains 14 residues. The V end lost 5 bases, the J end lost 7 bases, and 14 bases lay between the germline ends. In DNA form, the CDR3 reads TGTGCCAGCAGCCCCAACAGGGATGGCGGGGAGCTGTTTTTT. Protein sequence: CASSPNRDGGELFF.

V is TRBV20-1 and J is TRBJ2-1, with D perhaps TRBD2 (6 bases). Germline V CDR1 and CDR2: DFQATT, SNEGSKA (reference sequence). This CDR3 comprises 14 residues. The ends were cut back, 3 bases at V and 8 bases at J, with 17 bases in the middle. CDR3 sequence (DNA): TGCAGTGCTAGTAAGGAGGGCTTCTGGGATGAGCAGTTCTTC. It encodes CSASKEGFWDEQFF.

This clone has ten or more counts. This sequence joins TRBV19 and TRBJ2-2, with D possibly TRBD2 on 6 matching bases. Germline V CDR1 and CDR2: LNHDA, SQIVND (reference sequence). Trimming pared 3 bases from V and 5 bases from J, leaving 7 bases between. This CDR3 has 13 amino acids. The CDR3 DNA follows: TGTGCCAGTAGTATCCGGGGGACCGGGGAGCTGTTTTTT. Translation: CASSIRGTGELFF.

This CDR3 reads CASSLRGPSNQPQHF. The CDR3 nucleotides are TGTGCCAGCAGCTTGAGGGGGCCGAGCAATCAGCCCCAGCATTTT. The chain recombines TRBV5-6 with TRBJ1-5; 7 positions agree with TRBD1. The CDR3 is 15 residues long. From germline, CDR1 is SGHDT and CDR2 YYEEEE. Trimming took 1 base from V and 1 from J; bases not matched to a gene: 2.

The chain combines TRBV7-2 with TRBJ1-1, with D maybe TRBD1 (5 bases). V was cut by 1 base and J by 1 base, with 10 bases left in between. In germline, CDR1 is SGHTA, CDR2 FQGNSA. The CDR3 length is 15 residues. The CDR3 DNA reads as TGTGCCAGCAGCTTAGATCGGGGGAGGAACACTGAAGCTTTCTTT. Protein product: CASSLDRGRNTEAFF.

V and J are TRBV4-3 and TRBJ1-1; D ambiguous. V was trimmed by 0 bases and J by 0 bases, leaving 11 bases between them. This CDR3 contains 16 residues. From germline, CDR1 is LGHNA and CDR2 YSLEER. DNA of the CDR3: TGCGCCAGCAGCCAAGAGGTCGGGAGGCTGAACACTGAAGCTTTCTTT. Protein sequence: CASSQEVGRLNTEAFF.

This chain uses TRBV9 with TRBJ2-3; D not resolved. The germline CDR1 and CDR2 sequences are SGDLS and YYNGEE. Deletions cut 6 bases from V and 2 bases from J, with 13 bases between. The CDR3 length is 14 residues. CDR3 region: CASNMGHITDTQYF. DNA of the CDR3: TGTGCCAGCAATATGGGCCATATCACAGATACGCAGTATTTT.

The chain employs TRBV5-1 and TRBJ1-1, with no clear D. CDR1 is SGHRS and CDR2 is YFSETQ in the germline V gene. The germline V and J ends were trimmed by 5 bases and 1 base, with 6 bases remaining between them. This CDR3 is built from 12 residues. This chain's CDR3 is CASRGGNTEAFF. The CDR3 DNA sequence: TGCGCCAGCAGGGGAGGGAACACTGAAGCTTTCTTT.

The V and J genes are TRBV28 and TRBJ1-1; 10 bases match TRBD1. Trimming took 6 bases from V and 6 from J; bases not matched to a gene: 4. Germline V lookup: CDR1 MDHEN, CDR2 SYDVKM. The CDR3 is made up of 13 amino acids. CDR3 region: CASRGQGSSEAFF. In DNA, the CDR3 is TGTGCCAGCAGGGGACAGGGGTCTTCTGAAGCTTTCTTT.

The CDR3: CASSLLGGGSYNEQFF. The DNA of the CDR3 is TGTGCCAGCAGCTTACTGGGGGGTGGGTCCTACAATGAGCAGTTCTTC. This chain uses TRBV7-2 with TRBJ2-1; weak D call: TRBD2 (6 bases). The CDR3 loop spans 16 amino acids. Germline loops: CDR1 SGHTA, CDR2 FQGNSA. V gave up 2 bases and J gave up 1 base, with 12 bases separating them.

The chain combines TRBV2 with TRBJ1-3; D possibly corresponds to TRBD1 (5 bases). CDR1 is SNHLY and CDR2 is FYNNEI in the germline V gene. The CDR3 has 14 residues. V dropped 6 bases and J dropped 0 bases, with 9 bases sitting between them. For the CDR3, the DNA is TGTGCCAGCAGGGCCGACAGCTCTGGAAACACCATATATTTT. It is translated as CASRADSSGNTIYF.

This chain joins TRBV7-9 and TRBJ2-4; 8 bases are shared with TRBD1. The CDR3 consists of 16 residues. J lost 0 bases, V lost 3 bases, and 4 bases had no gene match. Germline assignment: CDR1 SEHNR and CDR2 FQNEAQ (reference sequence). The CDR3 DNA is TGTGCCAGCAGCTTTCGGGACAGGCCAGCCAAAAACATTCAGTACTTC. Translating it yields CASSFRDRPAKNIQYF. Using reference TRBV7-9 and TRBJ2-4 for the parts outside the CDR3, the full variable domain is DTGVSQNPRHKITKRGQNVTFRCDPISEHNRLYWYRQTLGQGPEFLTYFQNEAQLEKSRLLSDRFSAERPKGSFSTLEIQRTEQGDSAMYLCASSFRDRPAKNIQYFGAGTRLSVL.

V is TRBV6-4 and J is TRBJ1-1, with a weak D call TRBD1 (6 bases). Per germline, CDR1 MRHNA and CDR2 SNTAGT. V gave up 3 bases and J gave up 1 base, with 12 bases separating them. This CDR3 spans 15 amino acids. The CDR3 nucleotides are TGTGCCAGCAGTGAAGGGACACCTCAGAACACTGAAGCTTTCTTT. It is translated as CASSEGTPQNTEAFF.

The V and J genes are TRBV27 and TRBJ2-1; D is possibly TRBD1 (5 bases). Trimming removed 2 bases from V and 7 bases from J, with 9 bases in between. Germline loops: CDR1 MNHEY, CDR2 SMNVEV (reference sequence). The CDR3 is 13 amino acids. In nucleotides, the CDR3 is TGTGCCAGCAGTTTAGGTGGGGCTAATGAGCAGTTCTTC. Protein product: CASSLGGANEQFF.

V is TRBV3-1 (or the pseudogene TRBV3-2) and J is TRBJ1-5; perhaps TRBD1 as D (5 bases). CDR1 LGHDT and CDR2 YNNKEL come from the germline V gene (reference sequence). V gave up 4 bases and J gave up 4 bases, with 14 bases separating them. There are 15 residues in the CDR3. The DNA for the CDR3 is TGTGCCAGCAGCCCCTCTGGGCAGGGAAATCAGCCCCAGCATTTT. It yields the protein CASSPSGQGNQPQHF.

The chain recombines TRBV7-8 with TRBJ2-7; 8 bases agree with TRBD2. The CDR3 length is 15 residues. After removal of 1 base from V and 3 bases from J, the junction contained 5 bases not matched to a gene. The germline CDR1 and CDR2 sequences are SGHVS and FQNEAQ. The CDR3 reads CASSLGGGTYYEQYF. CDR3 nucleotide sequence: TGTGCCAGCAGCTTAGGCGGGGGGACCTACTACGAGCAGTACTTC.